The clone carrying this TCR beta chain was seen a few times. The target antigen is unknown. The V and J ends lost 5 bases and 12 bases respectively, with 21 bases between them. Germline V CDR1 and CDR2: SGHRS, YFSETQ. This CDR3 spans 14 amino acids. The data belong to a study of T-cell memory formation after mild COVID-19. Broader study findings: Certain responding clones were present in pre-infection memory, suggesting participation of cross-reactive memory. The CD4+ clones that contracted clustered mainly within CM and EM, and the CD8+ clones concentrated in EMRA. Later expanders leaned CD4+, whereas day 15 to 85 contracting clones were balanced CD4/CD8.

5'RACE, which relied on constant-segment primers, yielded TCR alpha and TCR beta cDNA libraries carrying sample barcodes and UMIs. In TCRdb, the 5' RACE reads were re-called with MiXCR into one record per CDR3 protein. The table has roughly 130,000 distinct CDR3 sequences, 16% seen once. This TCR was sampled from an adult woman who had mild COVID-19 (a few samples of this study predate the infection). Cell type and time point are not known. The rearrangement links TRBV5-1 to TRBJ2-4, with D possibly being TRBD1 (6 bases). The sequenced sample was PBMCs or a T cell subset sorted from them (not recorded which). Here the CDR3 reads CASRLDQSRDTQYF. In DNA, the CDR3 is TGCGCCAGCAGGCTCGATCAATCCCGGGACACTCAGTACTTC.